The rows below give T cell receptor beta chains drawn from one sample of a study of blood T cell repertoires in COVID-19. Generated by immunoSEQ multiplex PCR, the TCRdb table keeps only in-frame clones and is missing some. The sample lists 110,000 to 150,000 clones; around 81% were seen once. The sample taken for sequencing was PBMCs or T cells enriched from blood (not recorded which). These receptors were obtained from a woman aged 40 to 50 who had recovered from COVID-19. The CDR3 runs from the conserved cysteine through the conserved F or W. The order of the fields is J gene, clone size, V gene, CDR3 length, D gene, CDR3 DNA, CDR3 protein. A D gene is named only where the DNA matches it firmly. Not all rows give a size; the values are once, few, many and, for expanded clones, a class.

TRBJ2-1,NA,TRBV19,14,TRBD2,TGTGCCAGTAGTATTAGTAGCGGGGGTGATGAGCAGTTCTTC,CASSISSGGDEQFF
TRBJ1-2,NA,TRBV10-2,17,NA,TGCGCCAGCAGTGAGACCCCGGTGGGCGGGGTTAACTATGGCTACACCTTC,CASSETPVGGVNYGYTF
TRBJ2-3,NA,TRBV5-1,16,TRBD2,TGCGCCAGCAGCTTGGAGGGACTAGCGAGCACAGATACGCAGTATTTT,CASSLEGLASTDTQYF
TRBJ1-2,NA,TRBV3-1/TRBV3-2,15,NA,TGTGCCAGCAGCCGCGGGGAGGGAGCTAACTATGGCTACACCTTC,CASSRGEGANYGYTF
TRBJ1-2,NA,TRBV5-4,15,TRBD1,TGTGCCAGCAGCTCTGGGACAGGGGCTAACTATGGCTACACCTTC,CASSSGTGANYGYTF
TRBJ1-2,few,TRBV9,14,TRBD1,TGTGCCAGCAGCCCAGGACAGGGGGGGTATGGCTACACCTTC,CASSPGQGGYGYTF
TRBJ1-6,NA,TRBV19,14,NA,TGTGCCAGTAGTCCTGGACAGTATAATTCACCCCTCCACTTT,CASSPGQYNSPLHF
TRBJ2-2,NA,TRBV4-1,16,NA,TGCGCCAGCAGCCAAGAAACCCTAAGGCGGACCGGGGAGCTGTTTTTT,CASSQETLRRTGELFF
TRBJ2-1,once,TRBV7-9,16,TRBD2,TGTGCCAGCAGCTTAGCTTGGACTAGCCAACCCAATGAGCAGTTCTTC,CASSLAWTSQPNEQFF
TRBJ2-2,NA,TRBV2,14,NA,TGTGCCAGCAGTCCGACGAGGGGGACCGGGGAGCTGTTTTTT,CASSPTRGTGELFF
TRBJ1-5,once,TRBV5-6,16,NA,TGTGCCAGCAGCTTAGGAGGGGCGTATAGCAATCAGCCCCAGCATTTT,CASSLGGAYSNQPQHF
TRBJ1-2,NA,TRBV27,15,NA,TGTGCCAGCAGTTTATCTGGCGGGATTAACTATGGCTACACCTTC,CASSLSGGINYGYTF
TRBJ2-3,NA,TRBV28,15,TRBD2,TGTGCCAGCAGACCGTTCGGGGGGGCCGGGGATACGCAGTATTTT,CASRPFGGAGDTQYF
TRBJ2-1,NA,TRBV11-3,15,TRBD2,TGTGCCAGCAGCTTACGTGGGACTAGCTACAATGAGCAGTTCTTC,CASSLRGTSYNEQFF
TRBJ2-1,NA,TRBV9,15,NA,TGTGCCAGCAGCGTAGGATCTAACTCCTACAATGAGCAGTTCTTC,CASSVGSNSYNEQFF
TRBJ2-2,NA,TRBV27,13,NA,TGTGCCAGCGCAGCAGGGCTGGGCGGGGAGCTGTTTTTT,CASAAGLGGELFF
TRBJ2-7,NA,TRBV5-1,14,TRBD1,TGCGCCAGCAGCTCGCAGGGGGCATATTACGAGCAGTACTTC,CASSSQGAYYEQYF
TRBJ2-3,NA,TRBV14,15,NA,TGTGCCAGCAGCCAAGCAAGAGGACTCGGCTCAACGCAGTATTTT,CASSQARGLGSTQYF
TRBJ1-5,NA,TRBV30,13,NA,TGTGCCTGGAGTGTTTCGGGGGACCAGCCCCAGCATTTT,CAWSVSGDQPQHF
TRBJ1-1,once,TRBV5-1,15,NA,TGCGCCAGCAGCTTAGAGACAGGCCAAGGGACTGAAGCTTTCTTT,CASSLETGQGTEAFF
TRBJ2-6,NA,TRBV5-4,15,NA,TGTGCCAGCAGCTCAACAGGGTACGGGGCCAACGTCCTGACTTTC,CASSSTGYGANVLTF
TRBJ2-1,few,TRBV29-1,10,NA,TGCAGCGTTCGGGGTGGTGAGCAGTTCTTC,CSVRGGEQFF
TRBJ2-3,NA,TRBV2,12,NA,TGTGCCAGCAGTGGACTTGGAGATACGCAGTATTTT,CASSGLGDTQYF
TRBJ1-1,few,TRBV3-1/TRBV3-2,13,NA,TGTGCCAGCAGCCAGGGTAGGGGCACTGAAGCTTTCTTT,CASSQGRGTEAFF
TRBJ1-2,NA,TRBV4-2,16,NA,TGTGCCAGCAGCCAAGAATATGTTGGGGGCAACTATGGCTACACCTTC,CASSQEYVGGNYGYTF
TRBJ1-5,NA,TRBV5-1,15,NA,TGCGCCAGCAGCTTAACAGGACACTACAATCAGCCCCAGCATTTT,CASSLTGHYNQPQHF
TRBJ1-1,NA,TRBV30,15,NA,TGTGCCTGGAGTGGGTTGAGACAGGTTAACACTGAAGCTTTCTTT,CAWSGLRQVNTEAFF
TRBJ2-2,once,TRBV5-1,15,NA,TGCGCCAGCAGCTTGGGTAGCGCGAACACCGGGGAGCTGTTTTTT,CASSLGSANTGELFF
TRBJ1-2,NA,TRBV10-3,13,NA,TGTGCCATCAGAGAGGGGGGCCGCGATGGCTACACCTTC,CAIREGGRDGYTF
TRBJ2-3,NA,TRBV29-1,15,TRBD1,TGCAGCGCCGACGGACAGGGTGTGGGCACAGATACGCAGTATTTT,CSADGQGVGTDTQYF
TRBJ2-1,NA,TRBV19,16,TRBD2,TGTGCCAGTAGTCCGCGCGGGGGAAGCTCCTACAATGAGCAGTTCTTC,CASSPRGGSSYNEQFF
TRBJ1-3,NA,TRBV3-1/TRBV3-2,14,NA,TGTGCCAGCAGCCAAGTCAGCTCTGGAAACACCATATATTTT,CASSQVSSGNTIYF
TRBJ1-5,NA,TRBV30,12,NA,TGTGCCTGGAGTACAGGGTTACAGCCCCAGCATTTT,CAWSTGLQPQHF
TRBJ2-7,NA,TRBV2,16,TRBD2,TGTGCCAGCAGTGGAAGACTAGCGCCCAGGTCCTACGAGCAGTACTTC,CASSGRLAPRSYEQYF
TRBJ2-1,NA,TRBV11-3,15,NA,TGTGCCAGCAGCAGAAGGGGGGGGTCCTACAATGAGCAGTTCTTC,CASSRRGGSYNEQFF
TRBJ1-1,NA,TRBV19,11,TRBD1,TGTGCCAGTCGGGACAGCCTTGAAGCTTTCTTT,CASRDSLEAFF
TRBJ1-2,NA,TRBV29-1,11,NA,TGCAGCGAGGGTTCTAATTATGGCTACACCTTC,CSEGSNYGYTF
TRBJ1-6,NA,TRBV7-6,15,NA,TGTGCCAGCAGCTTAGACCCAGGGGCGAATTCACCCCTCCACTTT,CASSLDPGANSPLHF
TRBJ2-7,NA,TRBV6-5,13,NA,TGTGCCAGCAGTTACGCACAGGTGTCCGAGCAGTACTTC,CASSYAQVSEQYF
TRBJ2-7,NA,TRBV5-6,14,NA,TGTGCCAGCAGCCCTCCCGCTAGCTCCTACGAGCAGTACTTC,CASSPPASSYEQYF
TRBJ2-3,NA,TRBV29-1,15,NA,TGCAGCGTGTTCCCGAGGGGGAATTCTGCAGATACGCAGTATTTT,CSVFPRGNSADTQYF
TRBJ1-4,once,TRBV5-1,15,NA,TGCGCCAGCAGCCTCGAGGGGGGGATGAGTGAAAAACTGTTTTTT,CASSLEGGMSEKLFF
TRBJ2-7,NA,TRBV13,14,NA,TGTGCCAGCAGCTTAGGTAGCGGCTCCTACGAGCAGTACTTC,CASSLGSGSYEQYF
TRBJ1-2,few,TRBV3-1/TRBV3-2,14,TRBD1,TGTGCCAGCGGACTCCGGGACAGGGTACTTGGCTACACCTTC,CASGLRDRVLGYTF
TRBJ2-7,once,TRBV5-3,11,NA,TGTGCCAGAAGCATGACTAGCGAGCAGTACTTC,CARSMTSEQYF
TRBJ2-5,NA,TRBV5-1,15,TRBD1,TGCGCCAGCAGCCCAAGGGACAGCCGCCAAGAGACCCAGTACTTC,CASSPRDSRQETQYF
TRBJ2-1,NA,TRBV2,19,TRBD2,TGTGCCAGCAGTGAGCTGGCGGGCTGGCTAGCGGGAGCTAGCGATGAGCAGTTCTTC,CASSELAGWLAGASDEQFF